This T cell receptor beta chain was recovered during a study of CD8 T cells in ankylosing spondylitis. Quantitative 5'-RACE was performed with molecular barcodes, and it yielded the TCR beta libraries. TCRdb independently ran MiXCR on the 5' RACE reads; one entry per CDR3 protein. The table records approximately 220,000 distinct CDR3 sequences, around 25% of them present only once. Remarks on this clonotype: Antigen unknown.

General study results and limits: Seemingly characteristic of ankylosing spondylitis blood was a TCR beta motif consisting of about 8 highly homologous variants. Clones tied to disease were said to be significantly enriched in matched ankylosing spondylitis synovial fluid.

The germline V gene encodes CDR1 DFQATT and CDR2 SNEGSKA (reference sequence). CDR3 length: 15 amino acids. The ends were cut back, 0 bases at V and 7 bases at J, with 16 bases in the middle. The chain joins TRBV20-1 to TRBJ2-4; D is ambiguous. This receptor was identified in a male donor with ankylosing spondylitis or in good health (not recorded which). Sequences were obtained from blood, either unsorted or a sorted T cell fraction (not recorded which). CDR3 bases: TGCAGTGCTAGAGATCGTGGGCGCTTAGGGAACATTCAGTACTTC. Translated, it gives CSARDRGRLGNIQYF.